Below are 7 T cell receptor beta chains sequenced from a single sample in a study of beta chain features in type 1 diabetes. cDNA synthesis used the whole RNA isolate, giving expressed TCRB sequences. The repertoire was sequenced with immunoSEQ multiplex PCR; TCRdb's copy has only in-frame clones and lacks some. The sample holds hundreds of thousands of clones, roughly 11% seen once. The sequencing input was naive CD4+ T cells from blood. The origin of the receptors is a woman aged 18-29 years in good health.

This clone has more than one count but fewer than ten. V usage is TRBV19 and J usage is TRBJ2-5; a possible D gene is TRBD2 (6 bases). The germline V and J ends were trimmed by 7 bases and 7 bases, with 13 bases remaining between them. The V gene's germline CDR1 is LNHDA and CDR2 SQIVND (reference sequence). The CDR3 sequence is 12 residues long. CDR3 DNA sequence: TGTGCCAGTACCCGGGCCGGGGGGACCCAGTACTTC. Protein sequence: CASTRAGGTQYF.

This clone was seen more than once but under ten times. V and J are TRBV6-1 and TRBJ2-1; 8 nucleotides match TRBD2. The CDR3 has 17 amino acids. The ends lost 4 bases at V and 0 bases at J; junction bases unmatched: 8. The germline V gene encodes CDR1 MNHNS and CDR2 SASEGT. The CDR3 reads CASSGPTGGSSYNEQFF. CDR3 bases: TGTGCCAGCAGTGGCCCAACGGGAGGGAGCTCCTACAATGAGCAGTTCTTC.

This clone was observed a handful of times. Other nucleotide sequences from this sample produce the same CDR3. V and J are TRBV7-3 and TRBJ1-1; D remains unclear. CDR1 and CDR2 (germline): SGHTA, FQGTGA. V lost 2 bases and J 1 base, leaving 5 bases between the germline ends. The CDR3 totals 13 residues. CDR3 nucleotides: TGTGCCAGCAGCTTAGGGAGGAACACTGAAGCTTTCTTT. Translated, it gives CASSLGRNTEAFF.

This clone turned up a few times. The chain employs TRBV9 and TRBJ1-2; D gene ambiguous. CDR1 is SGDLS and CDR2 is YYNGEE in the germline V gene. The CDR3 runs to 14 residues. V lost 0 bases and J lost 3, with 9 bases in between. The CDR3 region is CASSVVDSYYGYTF. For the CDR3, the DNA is TGTGCCAGCAGCGTAGTGGATTCATACTATGGCTACACCTTC.

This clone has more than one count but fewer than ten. The CDR3 spells CASSLVGGAEAFF. In DNA, the CDR3 is TGTGCCAGCAGCTTAGTGGGAGGCGCTGAAGCTTTCTTT. The chain recombines TRBV7-8 with TRBJ1-1; D remains ambiguous. The CDR3 extends over 13 amino acids. Germline values: CDR1 SGHVS, CDR2 FQNEAQ. Deletions cut 1 base from V and 6 bases from J, with 9 bases between.

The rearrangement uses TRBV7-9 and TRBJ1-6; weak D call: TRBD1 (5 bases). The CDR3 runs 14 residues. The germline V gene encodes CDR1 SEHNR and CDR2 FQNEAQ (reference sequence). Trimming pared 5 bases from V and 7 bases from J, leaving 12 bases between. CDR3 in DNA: TGTGCCAGCAGCCCCCCTCGGGGGAATTCACCCCTCCACTTT. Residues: CASSPPRGNSPLHF.

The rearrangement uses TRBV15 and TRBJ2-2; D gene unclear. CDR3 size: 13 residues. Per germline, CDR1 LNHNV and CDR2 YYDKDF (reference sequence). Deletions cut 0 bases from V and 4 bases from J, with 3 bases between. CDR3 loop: CATSRDATGELFF. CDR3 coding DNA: TGTGCCACCAGCAGAGATGCCACCGGGGAGCTGTTTTTT. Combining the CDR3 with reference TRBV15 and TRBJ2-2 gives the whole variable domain DAMVIQNPRYQVTQFGKPVTLSCSQTLNHNVMYWYQQKSSQAPKLLFHYYDKDFNNEADTPDNFQSRRPNTSFCFLDIRSPGLGDTAMYLCATSRDATGELFFGEGSRLTVL.